This T cell receptor beta chain is from a study of cytomegalovirus exposure and HLA in healthy donors. The repertoire was sequenced with immunoSEQ multiplex PCR; TCRdb's copy has only in-frame clones and lacks some. Among 78,000 or so clones listed, roughly 94% were seen once. The CDR3 has 16 residues. Trimming took 1 base from V and 2 from J; bases not matched to a gene: 8. Looked up from germline, CDR1 is SGHKS and CDR2 is YYEKEE (reference sequence). The V and J genes are TRBV5-5 and TRBJ2-7, with TRBD1 matching over 8 bases. The sample was PBMCs. The clonotype was recovered from a young woman in good health and CMV-seropositive. The CDR3 region has the DNA TGTGCCAGCAGCTTGACTGGGACAGGTGCCCCCTACGAGCAGTACTTC. Translating gives CASSLTGTGAPYEQYF.